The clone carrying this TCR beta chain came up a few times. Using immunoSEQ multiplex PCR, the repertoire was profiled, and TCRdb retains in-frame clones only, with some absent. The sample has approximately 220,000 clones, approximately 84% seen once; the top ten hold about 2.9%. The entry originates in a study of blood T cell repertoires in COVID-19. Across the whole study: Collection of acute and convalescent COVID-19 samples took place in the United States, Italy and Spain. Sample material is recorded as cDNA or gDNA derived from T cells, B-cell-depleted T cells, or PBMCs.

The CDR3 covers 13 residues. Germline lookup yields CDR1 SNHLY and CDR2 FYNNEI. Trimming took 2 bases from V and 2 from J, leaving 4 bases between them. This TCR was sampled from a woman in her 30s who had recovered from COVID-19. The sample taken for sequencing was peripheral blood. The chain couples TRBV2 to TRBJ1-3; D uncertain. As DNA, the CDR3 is TGTGCCAGCAGTGAAACGGCTGGAAACACCATATATTTT. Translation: CASSETAGNTIYF.